Each of the 28 T cell receptor beta chains below was sequenced from the same sample in a study of blood T cell repertoires in COVID-19 (dated by TCRdb to about 2020). The library came from the immunoSEQ multiplex PCR assay. TCRdb holds this immuneACCESS table with in-frame rearrangements only. Some clones are missing; in checked studies, unresolved V genes explain under half, and the rest has no known cause. This sample holds tens of thousands of clones; roughly 86% were observed only once. The top ten clonotypes cover more than 6.5% of the sample. The sample was peripheral blood. The receptors were gathered from a man between 45 and 60 years old with active COVID-19.

The rearrangement joins TRBV13 to TRBJ1-1; 7 bases agree with TRBD1. Trimming cost V 0 bases and J 4 bases; bases outside gene matches: 5. Germline-derived CDR1 and CDR2 are PRHDT and FYEKMQ (reference sequence). This CDR3 region has 15 residues. DNA for the CDR3: TGTGCCAGCAGCTTAGGGCCAGGGGGTGGCACTGAAGCTTTCTTT. Residues: CASSLGPGGGTEAFF.

This clone has a single count. CDR3 bases: TGTGCCAGCAGCTTGGCCGAGGGGGGGGTAGACAATCAGCCCCAGCATTTT. Translation gives CASSLAEGGVDNQPQHF. The chain carries TRBV5-4 and TRBJ1-5, with D possibly being TRBD1 (6 bases). This CDR3 region has 17 residues. Germline assignment: CDR1 SGHNT and CDR2 YYREEE (reference sequence). Trimming took off 0 bases at V and 3 bases at J, with 16 bases between the two ends.

This clone showed up just once. The CDR3 here is CASARSGANTEAFF. The CDR3 DNA sequence: TGTGCCAGCGCACGATCGGGAGCTAACACTGAAGCTTTCTTT. The V gene is TRBV27, the J gene TRBJ1-1, with D uncertain. Germline lookup yields CDR1 MNHEY and CDR2 SMNVEV (reference sequence). The CDR3 runs to 14 residues. V was trimmed by 8 bases and J by 2 bases, leaving 15 bases between them.

A single count supports this clone. CDR3 region: CASTKGTGSEKLFF. CDR3 DNA sequence: TGTGCCAGCACTAAGGGGACAGGGTCCGAAAAACTGTTTTTT. The chain joins TRBV14 to TRBJ1-4, with TRBD1 matching 9 bases. From germline, CDR1 is SGHDN and CDR2 FVKESK. The CDR3 covers 14 residues. Trimming cost V 7 bases and J 8 bases; bases outside gene matches: 8.

This sequence joins TRBV6-6 and TRBJ2-5, with 9 bases matching TRBD2. Unmatched junction bases numbered 9, after V lost 6 bases and J lost 4 bases. Germline V gives CDR1 MNHNY, CDR2 SVGAGI (reference sequence). CDR3 length: 15 amino acids. The CDR3: CASSLKREAGETQYF. The CDR3 DNA reads TGTGCCAGCAGCCTCAAGCGGGAGGCCGGAGAGACCCAGTACTTC.

The CDR3 reads CAISDGRVGYGYTF. The CDR3 nucleotides read TGTGCCATCAGTGATGGCAGGGTCGGCTATGGCTACACCTTC. The V and J genes are TRBV10-3 and TRBJ1-2, with D perhaps TRBD1 (5 bases). Germline assignment: CDR1 ENHRY and CDR2 SYGVKD. The V end lost 3 bases, the J end lost 4 bases, and 12 bases lay between the germline ends. The length of the CDR3 is 14 residues.

The V gene is TRBV3-1 (or the pseudogene TRBV3-2), the J gene TRBJ1-6; 9 nucleotides align to TRBD1. The ends lost 3 bases at V and 9 bases at J; junction bases unmatched: 6. Per germline, CDR1 LGHDT and CDR2 YNNKEL (reference sequence). This CDR3 comprises 15 residues. As DNA, the CDR3 is TGTGCCAGCAGCCACTTAGGACAGGGGAGTTCACCCCTCCACTTT. This codes for CASSHLGQGSSPLHF.

This chain joins TRBV6-6 and TRBJ2-2, with no clear D. This CDR3 has 11 residues. V was pared by 4 bases and J by 11 bases, with 8 bases between. Germline V gene lookup returns CDR1 MNHNY and CDR2 SVGAGI (reference sequence). The CDR3 nucleotides read TGTGCCAGCAGTTCCGTCGGTGAGCTGTTTTTT. This translates into CASSSVGELFF.

The V call is TRBV5-1, the J call TRBJ1-3; a weak D match, TRBD1 (5 bases). The CDR3 has 15 residues. Germline CDR1 SGHRS, CDR2 YFSETQ. With 0 bases removed from V and 4 bases from J, the gap between germline ends came to 11 bases. Written as DNA, the CDR3 is TGCGCCAGCAGCTTGGCCCAGGGAGGGGGAAACACCATATATTTT. This codes for CASSLAQGGGNTIYF.

In its sample, this clone was seen once. The CDR3 nucleotides read TGTGCCAGCAGTTGGTCAGGGGGCCAGGATACGCAGTATTTT. Translating gives CASSWSGGQDTQYF. This chain connects TRBV6-5 to TRBJ2-3; 8 positions agree with TRBD1. This CDR3 is built from 14 residues. Germline CDR1 MNHEY, CDR2 SVGAGI. The J segment lost 6 bases and the V segment lost 4 bases, leaving 6 bases of the junction unmatched.

The chain recombines TRBV4-2 with TRBJ2-3; TRBD2 might be the D (6 bases). CDR1 and CDR2 from the germline V gene are LGHNA and YNFKEQ. The CDR3 is 15 residues long. Trimming left V 1 base short and J 2 bases short, with 10 bases between. DNA of the CDR3: TGTGCCAGCAGCCAAGGTAGCGGAGTCACAGATACGCAGTATTTT. Its protein is CASSQGSGVTDTQYF.

In its sample, this clone was seen a few times. The chain is built from TRBV28 and TRBJ1-3; no reliable D call. The CDR3 consists of 12 residues. Germline values: CDR1 MDHEN, CDR2 SYDVKM. V lost 9 bases, J lost 0 bases, and 6 bases lay in between. For the CDR3, the DNA is TGTGCCAGTGGTAGCTCTGGAAACACCATATATTTT. This encodes CASGSSGNTIYF.

V and J are TRBV18 and TRBJ2-6; 13 nucleotides agree with TRBD2. V was pared by 2 bases and J by 4 bases, with 8 bases of the junction left unmatched. This CDR3 spans 19 amino acids. The germline CDR1 and CDR2 sequences are KGHSH and LQKENI. CDR3 nucleotide sequence: TGTGCCAGCTCACCAAGCGGACTAGCGGGAGCGGGAGGGGCCAACGTCCTGACTTTC. The encoded protein is CASSPSGLAGAGGANVLTF. Full variable domain (rest looked up from reference TRBV18 and TRBJ2-6): NAGVMQNPRHLVRRRGQEARLRCSPMKGHSHVYWYRQLPEEGLKFMVYLQKENIIDESGMPKERFSAEFPKEGPSILRIQQVVRGDSAAYFCASSPSGLAGAGGANVLTFGAGSRLTVL.

The chain couples TRBV27 to TRBJ1-6; D perhaps matches TRBD1 (5 bases). This CDR3 spans 14 amino acids. Trimming pared 6 bases from V and 13 bases from J, leaving 19 bases between. Germline lookup yields CDR1 MNHEY and CDR2 SMNVEV (reference sequence). The CDR3 protein is CASSPNGGLQPLHF. CDR3 nucleotides: TGTGCCAGCAGCCCTAACGGGGGGTTGCAGCCCCTCCACTTT.

This clone was seen once. The chain carries TRBV4-1 and TRBJ2-4; a possible D gene is TRBD1 (7 bases). Germline V CDR1 and CDR2: MGHRA, YSYEKL. The ends were cut back, 1 base at V and 2 bases at J, with 18 bases in the middle. This CDR3 is built from 18 residues. In DNA, the CDR3 is TGCGCCAGCAGCCAAGGGGCCCAGGGGGGCAGAACCAAAAACATTCAGTACTTC. Its protein is CASSQGAQGGRTKNIQYF.

V usage is TRBV5-6 and J usage is TRBJ1-2; 7 bases are a match to TRBD1. Germline loops: CDR1 SGHDT, CDR2 YYEEEE. V shed 6 bases, J shed 4 bases, and the junction held 6 bases outside the gene matches. The length of the CDR3 is 13 residues. The CDR3 coding sequence is TGTGCCAGCATCCGAAACAGGGGCTATGGCTACACCTTC. Its translation: CASIRNRGYGYTF.

The chain uses TRBV6-5 and TRBJ2-5; 11 bases align to TRBD2. Germline CDR1 MNHEY, CDR2 SVGAGI. V shed 5 bases and J 1 base; nucleotides not matched to a gene: 3. The CDR3 sequence is 15 residues long. The DNA of the CDR3 is TGTGCCAGCAGTAGACTAGCGGGGTCCCAAGAGACCCAGTACTTC. Translating it yields CASSRLAGSQETQYF.

This clone was seen repeatedly, ten times or more. The chain recombines TRBV12-3 or TRBV12-4 with TRBJ2-7, with D possibly matching TRBD1 (5 bases). The CDR3 is 13 amino acids. The germline V and J ends were trimmed by 3 bases and 0 bases, with 6 bases remaining between them. The CDR3 region is CASSFDSSYEQYF. The CDR3 DNA sequence: TGTGCCAGCAGTTTTGACAGCTCCTACGAGCAGTACTTC.

The chain has TRBV2 and TRBJ1-4; a weak D match, TRBD1 (5 bases). Between the trimmed V and J ends, which lost 0 bases and 0 bases, there was a span of 8 bases. The CDR3 has 16 amino acids. The V gene's germline CDR1 is SNHLY and CDR2 FYNNEI. CDR3 bases: TGTGCCAGCAGTGAAGCTCAGGGATCAACTAATGAAAAACTGTTTTTT. Amino acids: CASSEAQGSTNEKLFF.

The chain combines TRBV30 with TRBJ2-1; 10 bases match TRBD1. Per the germline V gene, CDR1 is GTSNPN and CDR2 is SVGIG (reference sequence). The V and J ends lost 2 bases and 7 bases, in that order; junction bases with no gene match: 8. This CDR3 is 15 amino acids long. The CDR3 reads CAWSHLGTGENEQFF. The CDR3 nucleotides read TGTGCCTGGAGTCATCTCGGGACAGGGGAGAATGAGCAGTTCTTC. Full variable domain (remainder filled in from reference TRBV30 and TRBJ2-1): SQTIHQWPATLVQPVGSPLSLECTVEGTSNPNLYWYRQAAGRGLQLLFYSVGIGQISSEVPQNLSASRPQDRQFILSSKKLLLSDSGFYLCAWSHLGTGENEQFFGPGTRLTVL.

The V and J genes are TRBV13 and TRBJ2-3; D ambiguous. Germline CDR1 and CDR2: PRHDT and FYEKMQ (reference sequence). The CDR3 has 15 amino acids. V was shortened by 5 bases and J by 0 bases, with 12 bases between the two germline ends. The CDR3 region is CASSRRQTSTDTQYF. CDR3 DNA: TGTGCCAGCAGCCGACGACAAACCAGCACAGATACGCAGTATTTT.

The V and J genes are TRBV18 and TRBJ1-1, with D maybe TRBD1 (6 bases). Trimming took 3 bases from V and 5 from J, leaving 13 bases between them. Germline values: CDR1 KGHSH, CDR2 LQKENI. This CDR3 spans 14 amino acids. This CDR3 reads CASSPVQGSTEAFF. The CDR3 DNA reads TGTGCCAGCTCACCGGTACAGGGTAGTACTGAAGCTTTCTTT.

The V call is TRBV6-6, the J call TRBJ2-3, with TRBD2 identical over 10 bases. The V gene end was trimmed by 2 bases and the J gene end by 4 bases; junction bases not matched to a gene: 3. Germline assignment: CDR1 MNHNY and CDR2 SVGAGI (reference sequence). This CDR3 spans 15 amino acids. CDR3 coding DNA: TGTGCCAGCAGTTACCTAGCGGGGGTTCCAGATACGCAGTATTTT. It specifies CASSYLAGVPDTQYF.

The chain recombines TRBV24-1 with TRBJ2-1; 9 bases map to TRBD2. Germline CDR1 reads KGHDR; CDR2 reads SFDVKD. The CDR3 consists of 13 residues. V was pared by 12 bases and J by 6 bases, with 8 bases of the junction left unmatched. The CDR3 sequence is CAVLAGGSNEQFF. CDR3 coding DNA: TGTGCCGTCCTGGCGGGAGGGAGCAATGAGCAGTTCTTC.

CDR3 bases: TGCAGCGTTGTGACAGGGCTTAACTATGGCTACACCTTC. This encodes CSVVTGLNYGYTF. This sequence joins TRBV29-1 and TRBJ1-2; 7 bases are shared with TRBD1. CDR3 size: 13 residues. Trimming removed 4 bases from V and 1 base from J; junction bases left unmatched: 3. Germline loops: CDR1 SQVTM, CDR2 ANQGSEA.

The J gene is TRBJ2-1, the V gene TRBV3-1 (or the pseudogene TRBV3-2); 9 nucleotides align to TRBD2. Germline lookup yields CDR1 LGHDT and CDR2 YNNKEL (reference sequence). The V gene end was trimmed by 4 bases and the J gene end by 7 bases; junction bases not matched to a gene: 11. This CDR3 region has 16 residues. The chain's CDR3 is CASSRISGRGKNEQFF. Written as DNA, the CDR3 is TGTGCCAGCAGCCGCATTAGCGGGAGAGGGAAGAATGAGCAGTTCTTC.

This clone showed up just once. The chain uses TRBV7-9 and TRBJ2-3; 11 bases are shared with TRBD2. This CDR3 is built from 16 residues. The germline V gene encodes CDR1 SEHNR and CDR2 FQNEAQ (reference sequence). The ends lost 5 bases at V and 2 bases at J; junction bases unmatched: 6. In DNA form, the CDR3 reads TGTGCCAGCAGCCAAGGGACTAGCGGACCCACAGATACGCAGTATTTT. Translation: CASSQGTSGPTDTQYF.

V is TRBV3-1 (or the pseudogene TRBV3-2) and J is TRBJ1-1; D is ambiguous. CDR3 length: 14 residues. The germline V gene encodes CDR1 LGHDT and CDR2 YNNKEL (reference sequence). Trimming took off 4 bases at V and 1 base at J, with 10 bases between the two ends. The DNA of the CDR3 is TGTGCCAGCAGCCCCCGGCGAGGGAACACTGAAGCTTTCTTT. This translates into CASSPRRGNTEAFF.